The clone carrying this T cell receptor (beta chain) has ten or more counts. The naive CD8 libraries originated from between roughly 18,000 and 1,000,000 sorted cells and drew on 10%, 30% or 50% RNA. The data are from a study of molecular identifiers for immune sequencing clone quantification. V gave up 3 bases and J gave up 6 bases, with 2 bases separating them. CDR1 and CDR2 (germline): LNHDA, SQIVND (reference sequence). The CDR3 consists of 11 residues. In TCRdb, the PCR reads were re-called with MiXCR into one record per CDR3 protein. The sample lists hundreds of thousands of distinct CDR3 sequences, roughly 27% occurring once.

This clonotype was obtained from a human donor in good health. Some libraries in this study had Jurkat cell RNA spiked in. What was sequenced was naive CD8+ T cells from blood, with Jurkat cell RNA spiked in. Subset denoted: FACS-sorted CD8+CD4-CCR7+CD45RA+ naive T cells. The rearrangement links TRBV19 to TRBJ2-2; no clear D. The CDR3 loop reads CASSIAGELFF. CDR3 bases: TGTGCCAGTAGTATCGCCGGGGAGCTGTTTTTT.